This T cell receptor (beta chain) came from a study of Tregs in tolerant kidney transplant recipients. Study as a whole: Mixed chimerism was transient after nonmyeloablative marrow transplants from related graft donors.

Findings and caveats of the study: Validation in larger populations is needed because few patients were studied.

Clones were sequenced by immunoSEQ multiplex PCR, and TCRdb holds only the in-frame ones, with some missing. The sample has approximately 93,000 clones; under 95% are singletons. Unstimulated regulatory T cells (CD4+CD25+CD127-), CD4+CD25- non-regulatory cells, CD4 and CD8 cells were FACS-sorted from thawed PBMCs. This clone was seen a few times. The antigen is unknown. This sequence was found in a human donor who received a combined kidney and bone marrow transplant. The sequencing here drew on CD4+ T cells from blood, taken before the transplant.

Here the CDR3 DNA reads TGTGCCAGCAGCTTTGCAGGGGAGGAAAAACTGTTTTTT. It specifies CASSFAGEEKLFF. The chain joins TRBV7-2 to TRBJ1-4, with a weak D call TRBD1 (6 bases). CDR1 and CDR2 (germline): SGHTA, FQGNSA. CDR3 length: 13 amino acids. Between the trimmed V and J ends, which lost 3 bases and 8 bases, there was a span of 10 bases.